The 19 T cell receptor beta chains below all came from one sample that was sequenced in a study of STAT5B mutations in CD4+ large granular lymphocyte leukemia (dated by TCRdb to between 2021 and 2024). The library came from the immunoSEQ multiplex PCR assay. TCRdb retrieved this table from immuneACCESS and kept in-frame rearrangements only. Not all clones are present; in checked studies, unresolved V genes account for under half, and no reason is known for the remainder. A total of about 40,000 clones appear in this sample, around 85% of them only once. 0.35% of the sample comes from the top ten. Sequences were obtained from CD4+ T cells from blood buffy coats. These TCRs come from a human donor in good health.

CDR3 in amino acids: CASSRHQETQYF. CDR3 coding DNA: TGTGCCAGCAGCCGGCACCAAGAGACCCAGTACTTC. V and J are TRBV7-8 and TRBJ2-5; no clear D gene. The CDR3 spans 12 residues. V dropped 5 bases and J dropped 0 bases, with 4 bases sitting between them. Germline CDR1 and CDR2: SGHVS and FQNEAQ.

The V gene is TRBV4-2, the J gene TRBJ1-3; the match to TRBD1 covers 10 bases. The CDR3 covers 14 residues. J gave up 8 bases and V 3 bases, and 4 bases lay outside the gene matches. Germline CDR1 reads LGHNA; CDR2 reads YNFKEQ. CDR3 nucleotides: TGTGCCAGCAGCCAGGGGACAGGGGAGGACACCATATATTTT. Amino acids: CASSQGTGEDTIYF.

The V and J genes are TRBV25-1 and TRBJ2-1; D not resolved. The length of the CDR3 is 16 residues. Germline CDR1 MGHDK, CDR2 SYGVNS. The ends were cut back, 5 bases at V and 0 bases at J, with 14 bases in the middle. The CDR3 loop reads CASSRHFSSSYNEQFF. CDR3 DNA: TGTGCCAGCAGTCGTCACTTTTCTAGCTCCTACAATGAGCAGTTCTTC.

The CDR3 reads CASSSGLNYEQYF. Written as DNA, the CDR3 is TGTGCCAGCAGCTCGGGCCTTAACTACGAGCAGTACTTC. V usage is TRBV7-2 and J usage is TRBJ2-7; unclear D gene. The CDR3 has 13 residues. V lost 4 bases and J lost 3, with 10 bases in between. CDR1 and CDR2 (germline): SGHTA, FQGNSA.

This chain links TRBV19 with TRBJ1-5, with unresolved D. The CDR3 has 12 amino acids. Deletions cut 5 bases from V and 2 bases from J, with 4 bases between. The germline V gene has CDR1 LNHDA and CDR2 SQIVND (reference sequence). Written as DNA, the CDR3 is TGTGCCAGTAGTCGCGGCAATCAGCCCCAGCATTTT. Its protein product is CASSRGNQPQHF.

The chain has TRBV7-9 and TRBJ2-7; TRBD1 aligns across 7 bases. V gave up 7 bases and J gave up 5 bases; unmatched junction bases: 11. CDR3 length: 14 amino acids. Germline V CDR1 and CDR2: SEHNR, FQNEAQ (reference sequence). CDR3 DNA sequence: TGTGCCAGCACTTTCGGGACAGATATTAACGAGCAGTACTTC. The encoded protein is CASTFGTDINEQYF.

The chain employs TRBV13 and TRBJ1-4; the D is unclear. The CDR3 contains 15 residues. V was pared by 4 bases and J by 0 bases, with 9 bases between. Germline CDR1 reads PRHDT; CDR2 reads FYEKMQ (reference sequence). In nucleotides, the CDR3 is TGTGCCAGCAGCTCAGGACCAGCAACTAATGAAAAACTGTTTTTT. Encoded protein: CASSSGPATNEKLFF.

The rearrangement uses TRBV5-5 and TRBJ1-1; tentative D call: TRBD1 (6 bases). Germline V gives CDR1 SGHKS, CDR2 YYEKEE (reference sequence). The CDR3 consists of 15 residues. Between the trimmed V and J ends, which lost 2 bases and 4 bases, there was a span of 15 bases. The CDR3 loop reads CASSFGGAWGTEAFF. The CDR3, as DNA: TGTGCCAGCAGCTTTGGGGGCGCTTGGGGCACTGAAGCTTTCTTT.

To note about this clone: Other DNA variants within this sample encode the same CDR3. This rearrangement joins TRBV30 to TRBJ1-2; TRBD1 matches at 10 bases. After removal of 2 bases from V and 8 bases from J, the junction contained 8 bases not matched to a gene. Germline V CDR1 and CDR2: GTSNPN, SVGIG (reference sequence). CDR3 length equals 14 residues. CDR3 DNA: TGTGCCTGGAGTCCTCCCGGGACAGGGGACGGCTACACCTTC. This translates into CAWSPPGTGDGYTF.

V is TRBV5-8 and J is TRBJ2-1; D not certain. Germline V gene lookup returns CDR1 SGHTS and CDR2 YDEGEE. V lost 0 bases and J 5 bases, leaving 6 bases between the germline ends. The CDR3 length is 13 residues. Here the CDR3 DNA reads TGTGCCAGCAGCTTGGTTGGGAACAATGAGCAGTTCTTC. It encodes CASSLVGNNEQFF.

The chain links TRBV11-2 to TRBJ2-1, with D possibly TRBD1 on 5 matching bases. CDR1 is SGHAT, CDR2 FQNNGV, per germline. Trimming took 5 bases from V and 6 from J, leaving 11 bases between them. The CDR3 is 13 residues long. The CDR3 sequence is CASSLWTRNEQFF. The CDR3 DNA sequence: TGTGCCAGCAGCCTGTGGACACGCAATGAGCAGTTCTTC. Using reference TRBV11-2 and TRBJ2-1 for the parts outside the CDR3, the full variable domain is EAGVAQSPRYKIIEKRQSVAFWCNPISGHATLYWYQQILGQGPKLLIQFQNNGVVDDSQLPKDRFSAERLKGVDSTLKIQPAKLEDSAVYLCASSLWTRNEQFFGPGTRLTVL.

Here the CDR3 DNA reads TGTGCCAGCAGCGTAGCAGATAGAGTGAACACTGAAGCTTTCTTT. Translating it yields CASSVADRVNTEAFF. V usage is TRBV9 and J usage is TRBJ1-1, with D unclear. CDR1 and CDR2 (germline): SGDLS, YYNGEE. Trimming left V 0 bases short and J 0 bases short, with 9 bases between. CDR3 size: 15 residues.

The chain links TRBV5-1 to TRBJ2-5; D call uncertain. The ends were cut back, 0 bases at V and 5 bases at J, with 11 bases in the middle. Germline assignment: CDR1 SGHRS and CDR2 YFSETQ. The CDR3 runs 14 residues. The CDR3 region has the DNA TGCGCCAGCAGCTTGGGTGTGGTAAAGGAGACCCAGTACTTC. It encodes CASSLGVVKETQYF.

This chain uses TRBV4-1 with TRBJ2-3; perhaps TRBD2 as D (6 bases). Looked up from germline, CDR1 is MGHRA and CDR2 is YSYEKL. V was pared by 5 bases and J by 2 bases, with 17 bases between. This CDR3 region has 16 residues. CDR3 coding DNA: TGCGCCAGCAGCACCACTAGCCGTGTAGTCACAGATACGCAGTATTTT. Translating it yields CASSTTSRVVTDTQYF.

CDR3 DNA: TGTGCCAGCAGCCAAGAAGACATGGCCTATGGCTACACCTTC. It yields the protein CASSQEDMAYGYTF. The chain joins TRBV14 to TRBJ1-2; no definite D call. The CDR3 loop spans 14 amino acids. V gave up 0 bases and J gave up 4 bases, with 9 bases separating them. The germline V gene has CDR1 SGHDN and CDR2 FVKESK.

The rearrangement links TRBV2 to TRBJ2-5; 11 bases are shared with TRBD2. CDR1 is SNHLY, CDR2 FYNNEI, per germline. J lost 7 bases, V lost 6 bases, and 13 bases had no gene match. The CDR3 is 16 amino acids. CDR3 DNA: TGTGCCAGCAGCCCTACTAGCGGGAGTCTCAGGGGGACCCAGTACTTC. This translates into CASSPTSGSLRGTQYF.

This clone was seen once. This chain links TRBV30 with TRBJ1-6; D ambiguous. CDR1 is GTSNPN, CDR2 SVGIG, per germline (reference sequence). The CDR3 sequence is 13 residues long. The ends were cut back, 2 bases at V and 7 bases at J, with 9 bases in the middle. The CDR3 here is CAWSPYGNSPLHF. In DNA form, the CDR3 reads TGTGCCTGGAGTCCTTACGGGAATTCACCCCTCCACTTT.

This clone was seen just once. This sequence joins TRBV19 and TRBJ1-1; the D gene is possibly TRBD1 (6 bases). The CDR3 spans 15 residues. CDR1 is LNHDA and CDR2 is SQIVND in the germline V gene (reference sequence). V was pared by 4 bases and J by 3 bases, with 15 bases between. The chain's CDR3 is CASSTGTSEDTEAFF. The CDR3 region has the DNA TGTGCCAGTAGTACGGGGACATCTGAAGACACTGAAGCTTTCTTT.

A few counts support this clone. This chain links TRBV28 with TRBJ1-2; perhaps TRBD1 as D (5 bases). V lost 5 bases to trimming and J lost 4 bases, with 17 bases between them. The CDR3 runs 15 residues. The germline V gene encodes CDR1 MDHEN and CDR2 SYDVKM. The CDR3 DNA reads TGTGCCAGCAGTGAGCAGTCCGCGGGGCTCTATGGCTACACCTTC. Translating it yields CASSEQSAGLYGYTF.